This T cell receptor beta chain was sequenced in a study of T cell repertoires in cytomegalovirus infection. This clonotype was counted a few times. No antigen is known for it. Each CDR3 protein gets one entry after TCRdb re-called the reads with MiXCR. The data show 900,000 to 950,000 distinct CDR3 sequences, roughly 31% seen once. CDR3 length: 16 amino acids. The V end lost 0 bases, the J end lost 0 bases, and 14 bases lay between the germline ends. The germline gives CDR1 DFQATT, CDR2 SNEGSKA (reference sequence). This rearrangement joins TRBV20-1 to TRBJ1-1; D not certain. The sequencing here drew on cultured CD8+ T cells from PBMCs, taken from culture after CMV antigen stimulation. The clonotype originates from a human donor in good health (CMV status not recorded). Some clones in this sample may be carry-over from other donors' samples. CDR3 residues: CSARDPKEELNTEAFF. The CDR3 DNA sequence: TGCAGTGCTAGAGATCCCAAGGAGGAGTTGAACACTGAAGCTTTCTTT.